The present TCR beta chain was sequenced within a study of blood T cells in healthy people across ages. Overall study findings and caveats: Across the age range, TCR beta diversity per million T cells fell in a roughly linear way.

The CDR3 sequence is 15 residues long. Germline V CDR1 and CDR2: SGHTA, FQGTGA. The ends lost 4 bases at V and 0 bases at J; junction bases unmatched: 1. Concerning this clonotype: No antigen is known for it.

Per individual sample, total RNA of at least 5 micrograms was extracted. Alongside a J-beta primer mix, a sample-barcoded 5' primer served in a second PCR lasting about 7 to 11 cycles. Researchers report that a template-switch adaptor with 12 random nucleotides tagged each cDNA molecule. TCRdb re-analysed the 5' RACE reads in MiXCR, keeping a single row per CDR3 protein. In the table there are around 1,600,000 distinct CDR3 sequences, approximately 43% of which are singletons. The chain employs TRBV7-3 and TRBJ2-2, with 8 bases identical to TRBD1. The sequencing input was blood. The sequence derives from a young woman in good health. The CDR3: CASSSRGPNTGELFF. The CDR3 nucleotides read TGTGCCAGCAGCTCCAGGGGGCCGAACACCGGGGAGCTGTTTTTT.